This paragraph covers one TCR beta chain sequence. Its antigen is unknown. This specimen comes from a study of T cell responses to AZD1222 COVID-19 vaccine. The study, taken as a whole, reports: Spike-spanning, vaccine-associated CD4 TCRs were dominant at 160-218 and 743-854. Nearly half of unique spike-specific TCRs reportedly avoided B.1.351 and B.1.1.7 mutated regions. In a largely white British group with more females than males, clonal diversity was possibly underestimated.

Clones were sequenced by immunoSEQ multiplex PCR, and TCRdb holds only the in-frame ones, with some missing. The profile covers just under 90,000 clones, with about 90% appearing a single time and under 13% taken by the ten largest. CDR3 length: 15 amino acids. The V gene's germline CDR1 is LGHNA and CDR2 YSLEER. V lost 0 bases to trimming and J lost 1 base, with 9 bases between them. This chain connects TRBV4-3 to TRBJ1-1; no clear D gene. The material was peripheral blood, obtained on day 0 of MenACWY control vaccination. The clonotype originates from an adult in good health. CDR3 nucleotide sequence: TGCGCCAGCAGCCAAGAGACGACGGCGAACACTGAAGCTTTCTTT. It yields the protein CASSQETTANTEAFF.